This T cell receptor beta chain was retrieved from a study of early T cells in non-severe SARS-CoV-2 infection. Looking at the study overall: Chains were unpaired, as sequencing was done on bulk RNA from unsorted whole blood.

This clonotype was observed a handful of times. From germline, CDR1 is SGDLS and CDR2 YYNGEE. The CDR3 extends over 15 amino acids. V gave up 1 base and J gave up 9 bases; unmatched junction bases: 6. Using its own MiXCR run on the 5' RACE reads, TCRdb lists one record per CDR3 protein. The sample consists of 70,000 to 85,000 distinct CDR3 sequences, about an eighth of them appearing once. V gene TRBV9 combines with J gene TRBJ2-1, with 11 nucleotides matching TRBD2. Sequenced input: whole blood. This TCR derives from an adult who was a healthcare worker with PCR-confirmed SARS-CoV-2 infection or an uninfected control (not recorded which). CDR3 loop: CASSVSTSGGGEQFF. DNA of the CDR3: TGTGCCAGCAGCGTATCCACTAGCGGGGGTGGTGAGCAGTTCTTC.